The 24 T cell receptor beta chains in this list originate from one sample, sequenced in a study of T-cell reconstitution after alpha-beta-depleted transplantation in children. For TCRbeta, the library was prepared with unique molecular identifiers. TCRdb recomputed calls from the PCR reads with MiXCR, one row per CDR3 protein. The table has approximately 630,000 distinct CDR3 sequences, 10% to 15% seen once. The source was PBMCs, collected before TCRalphabeta/CD19-depleted stem cell transplant. The source is a girl aged 2 to 10 with congenital amegakaryocytic thrombocytopenia, due to receive a stem cell transplant.

In its sample, this clonotype was seen many times. One end of the junction is discordant with germline, which a read error may explain. The chain is built from TRBV5-1 and TRBJ2-5; no clear D gene. The CDR3 is made up of 11 amino acids. The germline CDR1 and CDR2 sequences are SGHRS and YFSETQ. CDR3 protein: CASSLTETQYF. The CDR3 nucleotides are TGTGCCAGCAGTTTAACAGAGACCCAGTACTTC.

As for this clonotype: Because it lacks the conserved phenylalanine or tryptophan at the end, this CDR3 is likely a read error. Because the CDR3's place on the DNA is in doubt, the DNA is left out and the CDR3 is given as listed by TCRdb. This chain links TRBV1 with TRBJ2-3; the table assigns TRBD1, which was not confirmed against the DNA. TRBV1 is noted as a pseudogene. Counting both end residues, the CDR3 totals 11 amino acids. CDR3 region: CTSSQLRDGRY.

There are many counts of this clonotype. This chain links TRBV15 with TRBJ2-1; the match to TRBD2 covers 12 bases. J was trimmed by 8 bases and V by 6 bases; bases with no gene match: 5. The germline V gene encodes CDR1 LNHNV and CDR2 YYDKDF (reference sequence). CDR3 size: 14 residues. In DNA form, the CDR3 reads TGTGCCACCAGGACTAGCGGGAGTTTGCATGAGCAGTTCTTC. This codes for CATRTSGSLHEQFF.

This clonotype was seen a handful of times. The gene calls are TRBV14 and TRBJ2-5; maybe TRBD2 (5 bases). V shed 1 base and J shed 3 bases, with 15 bases lying between them. Per germline, CDR1 SGHDN and CDR2 FVKESK. The CDR3 is made up of 16 amino acids. This CDR3 is CASSQGGAPSKETQYF. CDR3 nucleotides: TGTGCCAGCAGCCAAGGGGGAGCGCCGAGTAAAGAGACCCAGTACTTC.

The rearrangement uses TRBV20-1 and TRBJ2-1, with TRBD2 matching over 9 bases. CDR3 length: 18 amino acids. J gave up 4 bases and V 2 bases, and 15 bases lay outside the gene matches. The V gene's germline CDR1 is DFQATT and CDR2 SNEGSKA (reference sequence). The CDR3 DNA follows: TGCAGTGCTAGACGGGCGGGAGGGTCTCACTCGGGATACAATGAGCAGTTCTTC. Amino acid sequence: CSARRAGGSHSGYNEQFF.

This clonotype has at least ten counts. V gene TRBV5-1 combines with J gene TRBJ2-7; TRBD1 or TRBD2 may be the D gene (5 bases each). CDR1 and CDR2 from the germline V gene are SGHRS and YFSETQ. This CDR3 comprises 16 residues. Deletions cut 4 bases from V and 0 bases from J, with 17 bases between. CDR3 DNA: TGCGCCAGCAGCATTGGGTTGGGACGGCTCTCCTACGAGCAGTACTTC. Protein sequence: CASSIGLGRLSYEQYF. Combining the CDR3 with reference TRBV5-1 and TRBJ2-7 gives the whole variable domain KAGVTQTPRYLIKTRGQQVTLSCSPISGHRSVSWYQQTPGQGLQFLFEYFSETQRNKGNFPGRFSGRQFSNSRSEMNVSTLELGDSALYLCASSIGLGRLSYEQYFGPGTRLTVT.

The chain has TRBV5-1 and TRBJ2-1; tentatively, D is TRBD2 (6 bases). Trimming took off 4 bases at V and 3 bases at J, with 11 bases between the two ends. This CDR3 contains 14 residues. CDR1 and CDR2 from the germline V gene are SGHRS and YFSETQ. The CDR3: CASSAGPSYNEQFF. The CDR3 nucleotides are TGCGCCAGCAGCGCGGGACCGAGCTACAATGAGCAGTTCTTC.

DNA of the CDR3: TGCAGTGCTAGACGCAGGGTCGGCGGGGAGCTGTTTTTT. It specifies CSARRRVGGELFF. V and J are TRBV20-1 and TRBJ2-2; D is perhaps TRBD1 (5 bases). The CDR3 spans 13 residues. V lost 2 bases to trimming and J lost 7 bases, with 11 bases between them. In germline, CDR1 is DFQATT, CDR2 SNEGSKA (reference sequence).

This clonotype has a count of ten or more. This chain joins TRBV6-5 and TRBJ2-1; TRBD2 agrees at 11 bases. Germline V gene lookup returns CDR1 MNHEY and CDR2 SVGAGI. The trim removed 6 bases at V and 2 bases at J, leaving 3 bases unmatched. The CDR3 totals 15 residues. The CDR3 here is CASSRTSGPYNEQFF. The DNA for the CDR3 is TGTGCCAGCAGCCGGACTAGCGGGCCCTACAATGAGCAGTTCTTC.

V usage is TRBV5-5 and J usage is TRBJ2-2, with 8 bases aligning to TRBD1. There are 16 residues in the CDR3. Unmatched junction bases numbered 7, after V lost 1 base and J lost 5 bases. CDR1 and CDR2 from the germline V gene are SGHKS and YYEKEE (reference sequence). The CDR3 protein is CASSLLQGVGTGELFF. Here the CDR3 DNA reads TGTGCCAGCAGCTTGTTACAGGGGGTCGGTACCGGGGAGCTGTTTTTT.

This clonotype has at least ten counts. The chain carries TRBV7-2 and TRBJ2-1; no clear D. CDR1 SGHTA and CDR2 FQGNSA come from the germline V gene. The CDR3 sequence is 10 residues long. The CDR3 DNA is TGTAGGCTAGTATCGGATGAGCAGTTCTTC. Its translation is CRLVSDEQFF.

This clonotype came up many times. This sequence joins TRBV7-8 and TRBJ2-7, with D hard to call. Trimming removed 5 bases from V and 0 bases from J, with 11 bases in between. From germline, CDR1 is SGHVS and CDR2 FQNEAQ. This CDR3 region has 14 residues. The CDR3 sequence is CASSGTKSSYEQYF. The CDR3 DNA reads TGTGCCAGCAGCGGTACGAAAAGCTCCTACGAGCAGTACTTC.

This clonotype was seen many times. One end of the junction does not line up with germline, which may come from a read error. This sequence joins TRBV5-1 and TRBJ2-1; D is possibly TRBD1 or TRBD2 (6 bases each). The V gene's germline CDR1 is SGHRS and CDR2 YFSETQ. This CDR3 spans 14 amino acids. CDR3 nucleotides: TGTGCCAGCAGCTTGGGGGGCGGGTACAATGAGCAGTTCTTC. This gives the protein CASSLGGGYNEQFF.

This clonotype was recorded many times. The rearrangement links TRBV28 to TRBJ2-7, with D maybe TRBD1 (6 bases). Germline V CDR1 and CDR2: MDHEN, SYDVKM. Trimming shortened V by 5 bases and J by 0 bases, and 14 bases separated the two germline ends. The CDR3 sequence is 15 residues long. The CDR3 spells CASSDPGGSSYEQYF. The CDR3 DNA reads as TGTGCCAGCAGTGATCCTGGGGGCAGCTCCTACGAGCAGTACTTC. Full variable domain (outside the CDR3, taken from reference TRBV28 and TRBJ2-7): DVKVTQSSRYLVKRTGEKVFLECVQDMDHENMFWYRQDPGLGLRLIYFSYDVKMKEKGDIPEGYSVSREKKERFSLILESASTNQTSMYLCASSDPGGSSYEQYFGPGTRLTVT.

A remark on this clonotype: Since a much larger clone is just one base distant, this may be a read error. V and J are TRBV5-1 and TRBJ2-2; D remains ambiguous. V dropped 2 bases and J dropped 5 bases, with 10 bases sitting between them. The CDR3 consists of 14 residues. Germline lookup yields CDR1 SGHRS and CDR2 YFSETQ. The CDR3 DNA reads TGCGCCAGCAGCTTAACGCAGGAAACCGGGGAGCTGTTTTTT. Residues: CASSLTQETGELFF.

This clonotype was seen at least ten times. This chain uses TRBV20-1 with TRBJ2-1; 15 positions match TRBD2. V dropped 8 bases and J dropped 10; count of bases not matched to a gene: 18. The CDR3 is made up of 17 amino acids. Germline V lookup: CDR1 DFQATT, CDR2 SNEGSKA (reference sequence). The CDR3, as DNA: TGCAGTACGCACACCTGGACTAGCGGGAGGGATGTTGGGGAGCAGTTCTTC. Residues: CSTHTWTSGRDVGEQFF.

This clonotype was found many times. This rearrangement joins TRBV20-1 to TRBJ1-2; 9 positions match TRBD1. After removal of 2 bases from V and 5 bases from J, the junction contained 6 bases not matched to a gene. The CDR3 runs to 14 residues. CDR1 and CDR2 from the germline V gene are DFQATT and SNEGSKA (reference sequence). The CDR3 DNA is TGCAGTGCTAGATACAGGGGGCTAGAGTATGGCTACACCTTC. Translated: CSARYRGLEYGYTF.

The gene calls are TRBV4-2 and TRBJ2-7, with D unclear. V was shortened by 4 bases and J by 1 base, with 11 bases between the two germline ends. CDR1 is LGHNA, CDR2 YNFKEQ, per germline. The CDR3 sequence is 14 residues long. In nucleotides, the CDR3 is TGTGCCAGCAGCCCCGGGCCGCCGTCCTACGAGCAGTACTTC. Translation gives CASSPGPPSYEQYF.

The table lists this clonotype with many counts. The gene calls are TRBV29-1 and TRBJ1-1, with D tentatively TRBD1 (5 bases). V lost 3 bases, J lost 4 bases, and 9 bases lay in between. From germline, CDR1 is SQVTM and CDR2 ANQGSEA. This CDR3 contains 12 residues. The CDR3 nucleotides are TGCAGCGTTGACAGGGCCGGCACTGAAGCTTTCTTT. It translates to CSVDRAGTEAFF.

This clonotype was counted ten times or more. The genes are TRBV20-1 and TRBJ2-1, with D perhaps given as TRBD1 or TRBD2 (5 bases each). The CDR3 is made up of 12 amino acids. Germline V gene lookup returns CDR1 DFQATT and CDR2 SNEGSKA (reference sequence). Trimming left V 4 bases short and J 11 bases short, with 15 bases between. The CDR3 spells CSAIVSGPQQFF. DNA of the CDR3: TGCAGTGCTATAGTGTCGGGGCCTCAGCAGTTCTTC.

This clonotype was seen repeatedly, ten times or more. The chain combines TRBV12-3 or TRBV12-4 with TRBJ2-7, with D possibly being TRBD1 or TRBD2 (5 bases each). Trimming removed 4 bases from V and 7 bases from J, with 17 bases in between. There are 14 residues in the CDR3. The CDR3 coding sequence is TGTGCCAGCAGTTCCATTTCTAAGGGACGAGAGCAGTACTTC. Translation: CASSSISKGREQYF.

This chain uses TRBV5-1 with TRBJ2-1, with a tentative D call TRBD2 (5 bases). The CDR3 is 13 amino acids. CDR1 and CDR2 from the germline V gene are SGHRS and YFSETQ. The ends were cut back, 1 base at V and 5 bases at J, with 7 bases in the middle. The CDR3 DNA is TGCGCCAGCAGCTTGCTGGAGGACAATGAGCAGTTCTTC. This sequence encodes CASSLLEDNEQFF.

The gene calls are TRBV5-5 and TRBJ2-3, with D possibly being TRBD2 (5 bases). CDR3 size: 13 residues. The germline V gene encodes CDR1 SGHKS and CDR2 YYEKEE (reference sequence). Trimming shortened V by 0 bases and J by 11 bases, and 13 bases separated the two germline ends. CDR3 amino acids: CASSLETGRGQYF. CDR3 bases: TGTGCCAGCAGCTTGGAGACCGGTCGGGGGCAGTATTTT.

This clonotype has a count of ten or more. The rearrangement joins TRBV11-2 to TRBJ2-1; 8 nucleotides line up with TRBD2. Germline-derived CDR1 and CDR2 are SGHAT and FQNNGV. The CDR3 extends over 15 amino acids. V shed 1 base, J shed 7 bases, and the junction held 6 bases outside the gene matches. In DNA, the CDR3 is TGTGCCAGCAGCTTAGGACTACCGGGGGGGAATGAGCAGTTCTTC. Translating it yields CASSLGLPGGNEQFF. Supplemented by reference TRBV11-2 and TRBJ2-1, the full variable domain reads EAGVAQSPRYKIIEKRQSVAFWCNPISGHATLYWYQQILGQGPKLLIQFQNNGVVDDSQLPKDRFSAERLKGVDSTLKIQPAKLEDSAVYLCASSLGLPGGNEQFFGPGTRLTVL.